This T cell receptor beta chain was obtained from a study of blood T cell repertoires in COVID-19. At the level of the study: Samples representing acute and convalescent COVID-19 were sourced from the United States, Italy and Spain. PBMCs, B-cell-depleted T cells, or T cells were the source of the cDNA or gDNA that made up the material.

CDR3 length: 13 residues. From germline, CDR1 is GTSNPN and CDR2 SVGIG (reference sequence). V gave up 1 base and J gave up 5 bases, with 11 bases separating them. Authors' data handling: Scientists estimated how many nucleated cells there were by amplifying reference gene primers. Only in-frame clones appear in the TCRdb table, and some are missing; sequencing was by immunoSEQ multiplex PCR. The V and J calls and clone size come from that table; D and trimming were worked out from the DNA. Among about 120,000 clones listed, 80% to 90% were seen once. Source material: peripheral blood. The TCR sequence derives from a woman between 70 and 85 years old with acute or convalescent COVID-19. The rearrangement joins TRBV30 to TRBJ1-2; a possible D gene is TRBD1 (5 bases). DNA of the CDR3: TGTGCCTGGAGTGAGGGGATGGAATATGGCTACACCTTC. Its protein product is CAWSEGMEYGYTF.